The entry that follows covers one T cell receptor beta chain sequence. Its antigen is not known. Only Caucasian adults living in Nashville, Tennessee made up the donor group. The sample is drawn from a study of shared clonotypes between healthy human individuals. General study results and limits: Sampling was confined to blood; repertoires within tissues likely differ. In having few donors, the study represented limited genetic and exposure-history diversity.

Some clones are missing from TCRdb's copy, which holds only in-frame ones; the method was immunoSEQ multiplex PCR. The table shows approximately 500,000 clones, with around 80% occurring only once. The CDR3 covers 14 residues. The germline V gene encodes CDR1 SGHDN and CDR2 FVKESK. V was shortened by 6 bases and J by 7 bases, with 18 bases between the two germline ends. The chain links TRBV14 to TRBJ1-1; maybe TRBD1 (5 bases). What was sequenced was PBMCs. The receptor comes from a woman between 40 and 50 years old in good health. Some clones in this sample may be carry-over from other donors' samples. The CDR3 DNA reads TGTGCCAGCAGTCTCACGCAGGGACCATTTGAAGCTTTCTTT. This translates into CASSLTQGPFEAFF.